Below, 5 T cell receptor beta chains from the same sample are listed, as sequenced in a study of CD8+ T cells in alopecia areata. Isolated RNA was reverse transcribed into cDNA used as the sequencing template. The method was immunoSEQ multiplex PCR; TCRdb's version includes in-frame clones alone and lacks a portion of them. The table records some 200,000 clones, roughly 40% of them present only once. Treatment of the sample: oral pan-JAK inhibitor, 5-10 mg twice daily. Sequencing was performed on CD4+ T cells sorted from blood, taken between weeks 36 and 40, from a patient treated with tofacitinib. All receptors come from a human donor with alopecia areata.

This clone was seen only once. The V call is TRBV25-1, the J call TRBJ2-3, with D tentatively TRBD2 (5 bases). CDR3 length equals 15 residues. Trimming shortened V by 2 bases and J by 6 bases, and 15 bases separated the two germline ends. The germline gives CDR1 MGHDK, CDR2 SYGVNS. The CDR3 nucleotides read TGTGCCAGCAGTGAACCAGGACTGCCCAGGGATACGCAGTATTTT. Protein product: CASSEPGLPRDTQYF.

This clone appeared a few times. V usage is TRBV7-9 and J usage is TRBJ2-7; D is possibly TRBD2 (5 bases). V was trimmed by 8 bases and J by 2 bases, leaving 13 bases between them. Looked up from germline, CDR1 is SEHNR and CDR2 is FQNEAQ (reference sequence). This CDR3 region has 13 residues. This CDR3 is CASRLGGTYEQYF. As DNA, the CDR3 is TGTGCCAGCCGACTTGGAGGTACCTACGAGCAGTACTTC. Using reference TRBV7-9 and TRBJ2-7 for the parts outside the CDR3, the full variable domain is DTGVSQNPRHKITKRGQNVTFRCDPISEHNRLYWYRQTLGQGPEFLTYFQNEAQLEKSRLLSDRFSAERPKGSFSTLEIQRTEQGDSAMYLCASRLGGTYEQYFGPGTRLTVT.

The chain links TRBV18 to TRBJ2-1, with D uncertain. V gave up 3 bases and J gave up 3 bases, with 9 bases separating them. CDR3 length equals 14 residues. Germline CDR1 KGHSH, CDR2 LQKENI. CDR3 region: CASSPPDIYNEQFF. In nucleotides, the CDR3 is TGTGCCAGCTCACCCCCTGATATCTACAATGAGCAGTTCTTC.

The gene calls are TRBV28 and TRBJ1-1; D is unresolved. The CDR3 has 11 amino acids. V was shortened by 6 bases and J by 2 bases, with 4 bases between the two germline ends. The germline gives CDR1 MDHEN, CDR2 SYDVKM. CDR3 sequence reads: CASSHNTEAFF. Written as DNA, the CDR3 is TGTGCCAGCAGCCATAACACTGAAGCTTTCTTT.

The chain is built from TRBV7-3 and TRBJ2-5; maybe TRBD1 (6 bases). The germline V and J ends were trimmed by 5 bases and 6 bases, with 19 bases remaining between them. This CDR3 region has 15 residues. In germline, CDR1 is SGHTA, CDR2 FQGTGA. The CDR3 reads CASSIKVQGMQTQYF. The CDR3 nucleotides are TGTGCCAGCAGCATTAAAGTACAGGGCATGCAGACCCAGTACTTC.